A single sample is the source of the 4 T cell receptor beta chains below, sequenced in a study of blood T cell repertoires in COVID-19. Repertoires were generated with immunoSEQ multiplex PCR, while TCRdb's copy carries only in-frame clones and drops some. The sample has hundreds of thousands of clones, approximately 90% seen once. Sequenced input: PBMCs or T cells enriched from blood (not recorded which). Source of these receptors: a middle-aged man who had recovered from COVID-19.

The V gene is TRBV3-1 (or the pseudogene TRBV3-2), the J gene TRBJ1-2; D call uncertain. Per germline, CDR1 LGHDT and CDR2 YNNKEL (reference sequence). V was shortened by 1 base and J by 8 bases, with 17 bases between the two germline ends. This CDR3 region has 15 residues. CDR3 in amino acids: CASSQGSAGFLGYTF. The CDR3, as DNA: TGTGCCAGCAGCCAAGGCTCCGCGGGGTTTTTGGGCTACACCTTC.

This clone appeared once. The chain has TRBV6-5 and TRBJ2-7; 7 bases fit TRBD1. The ends lost 8 bases at V and 3 bases at J; junction bases unmatched: 4. The CDR3 covers 12 residues. Germline V lookup: CDR1 MNHEY, CDR2 SVGAGI. The CDR3 coding sequence is TGTGCCAGCTCCCGGACAGGCTACGAGCAGTACTTC. It translates to CASSRTGYEQYF.

V is TRBV30 and J is TRBJ1-5; D unclear. Trimming removed 3 bases from V and 3 bases from J, with 9 bases in between. The length of the CDR3 is 13 residues. The germline V gene has CDR1 GTSNPN and CDR2 SVGIG (reference sequence). The CDR3 is CAWSGGDNQPQHF. CDR3 sequence (DNA): TGTGCCTGGAGCGGCGGAGACAATCAGCCCCAGCATTTT.

This clone was observed a single time. This chain joins TRBV12-3 or TRBV12-4 and TRBJ2-7, with D perhaps TRBD1 (8 bases). The V and J ends lost 5 bases and 4 bases respectively, with 12 bases between them. This CDR3 region has 13 residues. The CDR3 here is CASSEQGGYEQYF. In nucleotides, the CDR3 is TGTGCCAGCAGTGAACAGGGGGGGTACGAGCAGTACTTC.